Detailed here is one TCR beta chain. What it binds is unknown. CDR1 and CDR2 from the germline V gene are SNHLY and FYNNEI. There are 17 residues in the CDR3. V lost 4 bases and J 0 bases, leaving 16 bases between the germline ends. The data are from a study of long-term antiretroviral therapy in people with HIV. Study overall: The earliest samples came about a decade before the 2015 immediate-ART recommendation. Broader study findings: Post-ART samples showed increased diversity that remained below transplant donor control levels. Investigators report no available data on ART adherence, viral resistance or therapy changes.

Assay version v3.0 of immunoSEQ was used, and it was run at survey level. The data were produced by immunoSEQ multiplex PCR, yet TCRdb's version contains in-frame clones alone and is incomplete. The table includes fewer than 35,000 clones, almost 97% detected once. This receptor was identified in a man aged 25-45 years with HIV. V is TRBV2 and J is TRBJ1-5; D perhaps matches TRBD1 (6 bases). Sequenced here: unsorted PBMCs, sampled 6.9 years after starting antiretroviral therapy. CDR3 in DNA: TGTGCCAGCAGTGGGACAGTCAGCGCCTCTAGCAATCAGCCCCAGCATTTT. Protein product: CASSGTVSASSNQPQHF. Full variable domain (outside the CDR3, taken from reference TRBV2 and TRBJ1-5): EPEVTQTPSHQVTQMGQEVILRCVPISNHLYFYWYRQILGQKVEFLVSFYNNEISEKSEIFDDQFSVERPDGSNFTLKIRSTKLEDSAMYFCASSGTVSASSNQPQHFGDGTRLSIL.